This TCR beta chain was identified in a study of glioma-infiltrating T cells. There are many counts of this clonotype. Amplification of TCR alpha and beta CDR3 regions from RNA used iRepertoire nested multiplex PCR. TCRdb ran MiXCR on the multiplex PCR reads and lists one entry per CDR3 protein. Altogether more than 9,000 distinct CDR3 sequences are present, 26% being singletons, with the ten largest covering 35% to 50%. The sample comprised glioma tissue, nonneoplastic brain tissue, or PBMCs (not recorded which). The TCR comes from a human donor with low-grade glioma or glioblastoma, undergoing nonglioma brain surgery, or in good health (not recorded which).

CDR3 coding DNA: TGTGCCAGCAGTTACCCCTCCCTCGACAGTGAGCAGTTCTTC. Translation gives CASSYPSLDSEQFF. The chain has TRBV6-2 or TRBV6-3 and TRBJ2-1; D perhaps matches TRBD1 (5 bases). Germline V CDR1 and CDR2: MNHEY, SVGEGT. CDR3 length: 14 residues. The V gene lost 2 bases and the J gene lost 9 bases, with 14 bases spanning the gap.